Included here is one T cell receptor (beta chain) sequence, with context. The antigen remains undetermined. Germline CDR1 and CDR2: SGHRS and YFSETQ. The CDR3 runs to 13 residues. V lost 4 bases, J lost 4 bases, and 10 bases lay in between. This sample stems from a study of cytomegalovirus exposure and HLA in healthy donors. Study-level results: By HLA locus, TCR association rates varied in a later analysis, with DRB1 showing the most and HLA-C the fewest.

Donors showed nominal health when sampled, although they likely had unrecorded immune exposures. This PCR relied on a set of 60 Vbeta primers and 13 Jbeta primers. Produced via immunoSEQ multiplex PCR; TCRdb's table is partial and in-frame only. Among 100,000 to 150,000 clones listed, roughly 71% were seen once. Sequences were obtained from PBMCs. This rearrangement joins TRBV5-1 to TRBJ2-3; possible D gene TRBD1, 6 bases. This TCR was recovered from a woman between 45 and 65 years old in good health and CMV-seropositive. CDR3 region: CASSRGQPDTQYF. The CDR3 DNA is TGCGCCAGCAGCCGGGGACAACCAGATACGCAGTATTTT.